Listed below are T cell receptor beta chains from one sample, sequenced in a study of T cell repertoires in cytomegalovirus infection. Which antigens these TCRs recognize remains unknown. In TCRdb, the reads were re-called with MiXCR into one record per CDR3 protein. Altogether about 830,000 distinct CDR3 sequences are present, approximately 32% being singletons, with the ten largest covering 9.5% to 15%. Sequencing used cultured CD8+ T cells from PBMCs, obtained from culture after CMV antigen stimulation. Source of these receptors: a human donor in good health (CMV status not recorded). Some clones in this sample may be carry-over from other donors' samples. CDR3s include the opening cysteine and the closing phenylalanine or tryptophan. Each record gives: clone size, J gene, D gene, V gene, CDR3 protein, CDR3 DNA. A D gene is named only where the DNA matches it firmly. A row's size may be missing; if present it is once, few, many or a size class.

- TRBJ2-3 - TRBV7-9 CASSPRGARQDTQYF TGTGCCAGCAGCCCTAGGGGGGCCCGGCAAGATACGCAGTATTTT
few TRBJ2-1 TRBD2 TRBV4-1 CASSPHFLAGAYNEQFF TGCGCCAGCAGCCCACACTTTCTAGCGGGAGCCTACAATGAGCAGTTCTTC
few TRBJ2-1 - TRBV7-9 CASSPPPTAPNSYNEQFF TGTGCCAGCAGTCCCCCCCCGACAGCGCCTAACTCCTACAATGAGCAGTTCTTC
few TRBJ1-5 - TRBV12-3/TRBV12-4 CASRTGTPASQHF TGTGCCAGCAGAACCGGGACACCAGCTAGCCAGCATTTT
- TRBJ2-1 TRBD1 TRBV7-3 CASSDSTGGTYNEQFF TGTGCCAGCAGCGATTCGACAGGGGGTACCTACAATGAGCAGTTCTTC
- TRBJ1-1 TRBD1 TRBV7-6 CASSGGDSFEAFF TGTGCCAGCAGCGGCGGGGACAGTTTTGAAGCTTTCTTT
few TRBJ1-1 - TRBV27 CASSPQGVYTEAFF TGTGCCAGCAGTCCCCAGGGAGTGTACACTGAAGCTTTCTTT
few TRBJ2-3 - TRBV28 CASSPLQRTDTQYF TGTGCCAGCAGCCCCCTCCAAAGGACAGATACGCAGTATTTT
few TRBJ2-6 - TRBV4-3 CASSLIAPDSGANVLTF TGCGCCAGCAGCCTAATAGCCCCGGACTCTGGGGCCAACGTCCTGACTTTC
many TRBJ1-3 - TRBV7-2 CASSHNTVLSSGNTIYF TGTGCCAGCAGCCACAACACCGTACTGAGCTCTGGAAACACCATATATTTT
many TRBJ2-1 TRBD2 TRBV19 CASSRSGGFNEQFF TGTGCCAGTAGTAGAAGCGGGGGGTTCAATGAGCAGTTCTTC
few TRBJ2-3 TRBD1 TRBV6-6 CASTINRGRTDTQYF TGTGCCAGCACGATAAACAGGGGGAGAACAGATACGCAGTATTTT
- TRBJ2-1 - TRBV29-1 CSTRLLGEQFF TGCAGCACTCGACTACTAGGGGAGCAGTTCTTC
- TRBJ2-3 TRBD2 TRBV6-6 CASSYEGGGAADTQYF TGTGCCAGCAGTTACGAGGGCGGGGGGGCAGCAGATACGCAGTATTTT
many TRBJ1-5 - TRBV6-5 CASSSADYSNQPQHF TGTGCCAGCAGTTCGGCCGATTATAGCAATCAGCCCCAGCATTTT
- TRBJ1-1 TRBD1 TRBV7-6 CASSPDRGNSEAFF TGTGCCAGCAGCCCCGACAGGGGGAACTCTGAAGCTTTCTTT
few TRBJ1-1 - TRBV4-2 CASSQDRAGTEAFF TGTGCCAGCAGCCAAGATCGCGCGGGCACTGAAGCTTTCTTT
- TRBJ1-2 - TRBV6-6 CASSYLRPGNYGYTF TGTGCCAGCAGTTACCTCCGTCCGGGAAACTATGGCTACACCTTC
- TRBJ2-3 TRBD2 TRBV29-1 CSVAASGNTDTQYF TGCAGCGTTGCCGCTAGCGGAAACACAGATACGCAGTATTTT
- TRBJ1-6 TRBD1 TRBV7-8 CASSLGDRGRPPLHF TGTGCCAGCAGCTTAGGAGACAGGGGGCGTCCGCCCCTCCACTTT
- TRBJ2-4 TRBD1 TRBV27 CASRTGQGAKNIQYF TGTGCCAGCAGAACAGGACAGGGGGCCAAAAACATTCAGTACTTC
- TRBJ1-1 - TRBV7-6 CASSFGPDGNTEAFF TGTGCCAGCAGCTTCGGCCCGGACGGGAACACTGAAGCTTTCTTT
many TRBJ2-7 TRBD1 TRBV27 CASSLGQGASYEQYF TGTGCCAGCAGTCTAGGACAGGGGGCTTCCTACGAGCAGTACTTC
- TRBJ1-4 - TRBV7-8 CASSSTPRANEKLFF TGTGCCAGCAGCTCGACCCCAAGGGCTAATGAAAAACTGTTTTTT
- TRBJ1-3 - TRBV10-2 CASSLTGRGNTIYF TGCGCCAGCAGTTTAACAGGACGGGGAAACACCATATATTTT
- TRBJ1-5 - TRBV28 CAGRPPSGAHNQPQHF TGTGCCGGCAGACCTCCTTCCGGGGCACACAATCAGCCCCAGCATTTT
many TRBJ1-6 - TRBV7-6 CASSSQPGYRATPPHSPLHF TGTGCCAGCAGCTCCCAGCCAGGATACAGGGCCACCCCACCACATTCACCCCTCCACTTT
few TRBJ1-2 - TRBV20-1 CSARVEEGDYGYTF TGCAGTGCTAGAGTTGAGGAAGGGGACTATGGCTACACCTTC
few TRBJ1-2 - TRBV6-1 CASRTRGRSGYTF TGTGCCAGCAGGACTCGTGGGAGAAGCGGCTACACCTTC
- TRBJ2-2 - TRBV7-6 CTSSLEGVSENTGELFF TGTACCAGCAGCTTAGAGGGTGTGTCTGAGAACACCGGGGAGCTGTTTTTT
- TRBJ1-1 - TRBV29-1 CSALAGEAFF TGCAGCGCCTTGGCGGGGGAAGCTTTCTTT
- TRBJ2-1 - TRBV4-1 CASSQERTRSHNEQFF TGCGCCAGCAGCCAAGAAAGGACTCGCTCCCACAATGAGCAGTTCTTC
few TRBJ2-3 - TRBV6-1 CASSEAGFTDTQYF TGTGCCAGCAGTGAAGCGGGATTCACAGATACGCAGTATTTT
- TRBJ1-3 - TRBV2 CASSRVVSGNTIYF TGTGCCAGCAGTCGCGTTGTCTCTGGAAACACCATATATTTT
- TRBJ1-1 - TRBV27 CASSPATSGTEAFF TGTGCCAGCAGTCCCGCAACGAGTGGTACGGAAGCTTTCTTT
- TRBJ2-1 TRBD2 TRBV19 CASRELAGALGEQFF TGTGCCAGTAGGGAACTAGCGGGGGCCCTCGGTGAGCAGTTCTTC
- TRBJ1-1 - TRBV10-3 CAINESMGGTQTEAFF TGTGCCATCAATGAGTCGATGGGGGGGACGCAAACTGAAGCTTTCTTT
many TRBJ2-3 TRBD2 TRBV7-8 CASSPSAGGSTDTQYF TGTGCCAGCAGCCCATCAGCGGGGGGAAGCACAGATACGCAGTATTTT
many TRBJ1-1 - TRBV7-8 CASSLSGGAGPNTEAFF TGTGCCAGCAGCTTATCGGGCGGGGCAGGGCCGAACACTGAAGCTTTCTTT
- TRBJ1-3 - TRBV5-4 CASSPYSHSGNTIYF TGTGCCAGCTCCCCGTACAGCCACTCTGGAAACACCATATATTTT
few TRBJ2-5 - TRBV4-3 CASSQGGGETQYF TGCGCCAGCAGCCAAGGTGGCGGGGAGACCCAGTACTTC
- TRBJ2-2 - TRBV25-1 CASSDWGGELFF TGTGCCAGCAGTGATTGGGGCGGGGAGCTGTTTTTT
- TRBJ2-1 TRBD1 TRBV7-9 CASSSLDRASSYNEQFF TGTGCCAGCAGCTCGCTGGACAGGGCGAGCTCCTACAATGAGCAGTTCTTC
few TRBJ1-6 - TRBV19 CASTSVWGFDNSPLHF TGTGCCAGTACTTCCGTTTGGGGGTTCGATAATTCACCCCTCCACTTT
- TRBJ1-4 - TRBV7-9 CASSLKRTENEKLFF TGTGCCAGCAGCTTAAAAAGGACAGAAAATGAAAAACTGTTTTTT